This T cell receptor (beta chain) was captured by sequencing in a study of blood T cell repertoires in COVID-19 (dated by TCRdb to about 2020). Concerning the study at large: The collaborator samples originated in the United States, Italy and Spain and spanned the acute and convalescent phases of COVID-19. The material from the prospective study consisted of cDNA or gDNA derived from T cells, B-cell-depleted T cells, or PBMCs. Subjects who had been exposed to COVID-19, were actively infected with it, or had recovered from it provided the deeply sampled blood TCRbeta repertoires that made up the dataset. A freely available public database, intended as a resource for researchers studying the immune response to SARS-CoV-2, is where the repertoires were released. Samples came from the ongoing ImmuneRACE study (first 160 participants) plus 1,254 subjects from 6 global collaborators. A de-identified subject ID, COVID-19 status, age in years and sex were almost always included in the sample metadata. HLA class I and class II types, where available, came from metadata supplied by the sample provider rather than from assay-based typing.

Taken from the germline V gene, the CDR1 and CDR2 loops are SGHTA and FQGNSA. The CDR3 numbers 15 residues from cysteine through phenylalanine. Only the CDR3 DNA stays, 45 bases, in frame from base 1. Trimmed from V: 1 base; trimmed from J: 4 bases; junction bases lacking a gene match: 4. General study outcomes and caveats: The amount of clinical and demographic metadata varied by source and participant and was provided uncurated.

As regards this clone: This receptor's antigen is unknown. The input lacks base qualities; no much larger clone sits a single base away.

TCRbeta CDR3 regions were amplified from genomic DNA by means of the immunoSEQ Assay, a bias-controlled multiplex PCR. The paper's processing steps were these. Nucleated cell counts per sample were estimated from amplification of reference gene primers within the assay. To quantify the absolute abundance of each unique TCRbeta CDR3 rearrangement, sequence reads were collapsed and filtered. Productive Simpson clonality was computed per sample as the square root of Simpson's diversity index over productive rearrangements. TCRdb carries this immuneACCESS record with in-frame sequences only. Its versions omit some clonotypes, under half of them owing to an unresolved V gene in the studies checked, with the rest unexplained. V and J calls plus clone size are reproduced from that table; the DNA served to infer D and trimming. The sample table lists tens of thousands of clones, 88% of them with a count of one. The ten largest account for more than 4% of the sample.

Each collaborating institution followed its own protocols to collect whole blood in K2EDTA tubes. For TCRbeta analysis, collaborators shipped samples in one of three forms: frozen whole blood, isolated PBMCs, or DNA extracted from either of those sample types. The clonotype comes from a human donor in a cohort sampled during active COVID-19. The sample taken for sequencing was peripheral blood. This sequence uses TRBV7-2 and TRBJ1-2; 9 of the junction bases match TRBD1. The CDR3 region has the sequence CASSLEQGATYGYTF. The DNA is TGTGCCAGCAGCTTAGAACAGGGGGCAACCTATGGCTACACCTTC.